These 32 T cell receptor beta chains originate from one sample sequenced in a study of T-cell memory formation after mild COVID-19 (dated by TCRdb to the early 2020s). The library came from 5' RACE. Sequencing instrument: Illumina NovaSeq 6000. TCRdb cleaned the public reads at Q25 with fastp, built clones with MiXCR and kept in-frame beta chains. For every CDR3 protein sequence, its rows merge into one entry that carries the most common genes and DNA. The sample data list fewer than 90,000 distinct CDR3 sequences, and roughly 13% of these were observed just once. In total, the top ten clones hold roughly 33% of the sample. Sequenced: PBMCs or a T cell subset sorted from them (not recorded which). Receptor source: an adult woman who had mild COVID-19 (a few samples of this study predate the infection). The sample titles of this study are shuffled in the database, so cell type and time point are left out; the donor was told from shared clones.

The chain joins TRBV4-1 to TRBJ1-5; no clear D. Per the germline V gene, CDR1 is MGHRA and CDR2 is YSYEKL. V was clipped by 1 base and J by 11 bases, with 12 bases between them. CDR3 length: 13 amino acids. CDR3: CASSQGAIGSQHF. Written as DNA, the CDR3 is TGCGCCAGCAGCCAAGGGGCTATCGGATCCCAGCATTTT.

The V call is TRBV10-3, the J call TRBJ1-3; D remains unclear. Per the germline V gene, CDR1 is ENHRY and CDR2 is SYGVKD. V lost 3 bases and J 0 bases, leaving 6 bases between the germline ends. There are 14 residues in the CDR3. The CDR3 sequence is CAISESNSGNTIYF. The DNA of the CDR3 is TGTGCCATCAGTGAATCCAACTCTGGAAACACCATATATTTT.

This clonotype appeared many times. V and J are TRBV20-1 and TRBJ2-1, with TRBD2 matching 9 bases. The germline gives CDR1 DFQATT, CDR2 SNEGSKA (reference sequence). With 6 bases clipped from V and 5 bases from J, the junction kept 14 bases outside the gene matches. The CDR3 loop spans 16 amino acids. CDR3 nucleotide sequence: TGCAGTGCAAAGGGGGTGGCTAGCGGGGATCACAATGAGCAGTTCTTC. It codes for CSAKGVASGDHNEQFF.

The V gene is TRBV3-1, the J gene TRBJ1-2; D remains ambiguous. The CDR3 contains 13 residues. V was trimmed by 6 bases and J by 6 bases, leaving 14 bases between them. CDR1 is LGHDT, CDR2 YNNKEL, per germline (reference sequence). The CDR3 sequence: CASSLRGTDGYTF. CDR3 coding DNA: TGTGCCAGCAGTCTCCGGGGAACCGATGGCTACACCTTC.

This chain joins TRBV20-1 and TRBJ2-7; D may match TRBD1 or TRBD2 (5 bases each). The CDR3 extends over 18 amino acids. Trimming removed 2 bases at V and 1 base at J, with 24 bases between. Germline loops: CDR1 DFQATT, CDR2 SNEGSKA (reference sequence). Here the CDR3 reads CSARPSIGAAVVSYEQYF. CDR3 nucleotides: TGCAGTGCTAGACCCTCGATCGGGGCAGCGGTAGTTTCCTACGAGCAGTACTTC.

This clonotype was found a few times. The V gene is TRBV12-3 or TRBV12-4, the J gene TRBJ2-7, with 12 nucleotides matching TRBD2. Unmatched junction bases numbered 8, after V lost 5 bases and J lost 3 bases. This CDR3 is built from 16 residues. The CDR3 reads CASSTLAGGPVYEQYF. For the CDR3, the DNA is TGTGCCAGCAGTACCCTAGCGGGGGGGCCGGTCTACGAGCAGTACTTC.

The chain joins TRBV13 to TRBJ2-1; 7 nucleotides match TRBD1. The CDR3 is 16 amino acids. After removal of 2 bases from V and 6 bases from J, the junction contained 10 bases not matched to a gene. Looked up from germline, CDR1 is PRHDT and CDR2 is FYEKMQ (reference sequence). This CDR3 is CASSLRANRGSNEQFF. For the CDR3, the DNA is TGTGCCAGCAGCTTAAGAGCCAACAGGGGTAGCAATGAGCAGTTCTTC.

This clonotype was recorded a few times. The chain recombines TRBV9 with TRBJ2-7; tentatively, D is TRBD1 (6 bases). This CDR3 contains 14 residues. V was pared by 4 bases and J by 7 bases, with 18 bases between. Germline loops: CDR1 SGDLS, CDR2 YYNGEE. Written as DNA, the CDR3 is TGTGCCAGCAGCATCCGGGACACGCGGTCTGAGCAGTACTTC. Translation: CASSIRDTRSEQYF. Complete variable domain (other parts from reference TRBV9 and TRBJ2-7): DSGVTQTPKHLITATGQRVTLRCSPRSGDLSVYWYQQSLDQGLQFLIQYYNGEERAKGNILERFSAQQFPDLHSELNLSSLELGDSALYFCASSIRDTRSEQYFGPGTRLTVT.

This clonotype was found a few times. The chain joins TRBV24-1 to TRBJ2-3; 7 bases fit TRBD2. In germline, CDR1 is KGHDR, CDR2 SFDVKD. This CDR3 spans 17 amino acids. Trimming cost V 4 bases and J 2 bases; bases outside gene matches: 11. The CDR3 nucleotides are TGTGCCACCAGTGACCGGGGGACTATCGAATTCACAGATACGCAGTATTTT. Residues: CATSDRGTIEFTDTQYF.

The chain recombines TRBV4-2 with TRBJ2-3; possible D gene TRBD2, 7 bases. The CDR3 contains 17 residues. Germline V CDR1 and CDR2: LGHNA, YNFKEQ. Deletions cut 3 bases from V and 6 bases from J, with 22 bases between. The CDR3 DNA reads as TGTGCCAGCAGCCAGGGGGAGGGGGTGATCCTCACCGATACGCAGTATTTT. Residues: CASSQGEGVILTDTQYF.

The chain joins TRBV4-2 to TRBJ2-1; D might be TRBD2 (6 bases). With 6 bases removed from V and 3 bases from J, the gap between germline ends came to 12 bases. Germline CDR1 and CDR2: LGHNA and YNFKEQ. This CDR3 spans 14 amino acids. CDR3 amino acids: CASSQSSGYNEQFF. CDR3 coding DNA: TGTGCCAGCAGTCAAAGTAGCGGCTACAATGAGCAGTTCTTC.

For this clonotype: The junction departs from the called germline gene at one end, perhaps through a read error. The chain joins TRBV4-2 to TRBJ1-5; 8 nucleotides line up with TRBD1. The CDR3 spans 16 residues. Looked up from germline, CDR1 is LGHNA and CDR2 is YNFKEQ. In DNA, the CDR3 is TGTGCCAGCAGCCAAGGTACCGGGACAGGTAATCCGCCCCAGCATTTT. Its protein product is CASSQGTGTGNPPQHF.

The chain couples TRBV2 to TRBJ1-1; weak D call: TRBD1 (5 bases). V was pared by 10 bases and J by 1 base, with 10 bases between. Per germline, CDR1 SNHLY and CDR2 FYNNEI. The CDR3 contains 12 residues. This chain's CDR3 is CAIETENTEAFF. The DNA of the CDR3 is TGTGCCATCGAGACAGAGAACACTGAAGCTTTCTTT.

The V and J genes are TRBV7-2 and TRBJ2-7, with 10 positions matching TRBD2. Germline V gene lookup returns CDR1 SGHTA and CDR2 FQGNSA. Trimming removed 2 bases from V and 2 bases from J; junction bases left unmatched: 12. The CDR3 is 18 residues long. Here the CDR3 DNA reads TGTGCCAGCAGCTTAACCGGACTAGCGGAGGAGGGGGCCTACGAGCAGTACTTC. Amino acid sequence: CASSLTGLAEEGAYEQYF.

The rearrangement uses TRBV29-1 and TRBJ2-3; 8 bases fit TRBD2. Germline V gene data show CDR1 as SQVTM and CDR2 as ANQGSEA. The trim removed 0 bases at V and 4 bases at J, leaving 6 bases unmatched. The CDR3 spans 15 residues. CDR3 sequence: CSVEEGLAGSDTQYF. As DNA, the CDR3 is TGCAGCGTTGAAGAAGGACTAGCCGGATCAGATACGCAGTATTTT.

CDR3 nucleotide sequence: TGTGCCAGCAGCTCCGGTGAGCAGTTCTTC. It specifies CASSSGEQFF. The genes are TRBV11-2 and TRBJ2-1; D call uncertain. V was cut by 4 bases and J by 9 bases, with 4 bases left in between. Germline lookup yields CDR1 SGHAT and CDR2 FQNNGV. CDR3 length: 10 amino acids. Full variable domain (rest looked up from reference TRBV11-2 and TRBJ2-1): EAGVAQSPRYKIIEKRQSVAFWCNPISGHATLYWYQQILGQGPKLLIQFQNNGVVDDSQLPKDRFSAERLKGVDSTLKIQPAKLEDSAVYLCASSSGEQFFGPGTRLTVL.

This clonotype was detected a few times. The rearrangement links TRBV29-1 to TRBJ2-7; TRBD2 matches at 10 bases. The CDR3 totals 14 residues. The trim removed 2 bases at V and 2 bases at J, leaving 3 bases unmatched. CDR1 is SQVTM and CDR2 is ANQGSEA in the germline V gene. The CDR3 DNA sequence: TGCAGCGTTGAAATAGCGGGGGGTGCCTACGAGCAGTACTTC. It codes for CSVEIAGGAYEQYF.

The sample holds a few counts of this clonotype. CDR3 in DNA: TGTGCCAGCAGTTTTGGGGGGTACAATGAGCAGTTCTTC. Translated: CASSFGGYNEQFF. The chain recombines TRBV27 with TRBJ2-1, with D maybe TRBD2 (6 bases). Trimming removed 3 bases from V and 4 bases from J, with 7 bases in between. Germline V gives CDR1 MNHEY, CDR2 SMNVEV (reference sequence). This CDR3 is built from 13 residues.

The chain couples TRBV5-5 to TRBJ2-1; TRBD2 matches 8 bases. This CDR3 comprises 16 residues. The V gene end was trimmed by 2 bases and the J gene end by 7 bases; junction bases not matched to a gene: 11. Germline lookup yields CDR1 SGHKS and CDR2 YYEKEE (reference sequence). The chain's CDR3 is CASSFSFSGGWNEQFF. The CDR3 DNA follows: TGTGCCAGCAGCTTTTCCTTCAGCGGGGGATGGAATGAGCAGTTCTTC.

This clonotype was found a few times. The CDR3: CASSWGVNTEAFF. The CDR3 nucleotides read TGTGCCAGCAGCTGGGGGGTGAACACTGAAGCTTTCTTT. The chain has TRBV5-6 and TRBJ1-1; tentatively, D is TRBD1 (5 bases). Per the germline V gene, CDR1 is SGHDT and CDR2 is YYEEEE. The CDR3 runs 13 residues. The germline V and J ends were trimmed by 3 bases and 0 bases, with 6 bases remaining between them.

This clonotype has only a few counts. The rearrangement joins TRBV7-2 to TRBJ2-7; the match to TRBD2 covers 7 bases. In germline, CDR1 is SGHTA, CDR2 FQGNSA. The CDR3 is made up of 15 amino acids. Losses at the gene ends were 1 base for V and 3 bases for J; bases not matched to a gene: 6. The CDR3 sequence is CASSLGLGGSYEQYF. Written as DNA, the CDR3 is TGTGCCAGCAGCTTAGGATTGGGCGGGAGCTACGAGCAGTACTTC.

This clonotype showed up just a few times. The genes are TRBV12-3 or TRBV12-4 and TRBJ2-5; D might be TRBD2 (5 bases). V was pared by 1 base and J by 0 bases, with 9 bases between. The CDR3 is made up of 15 amino acids. The CDR3 bases are TGTGCCAGCAGTTTAGAAGCGGATTACCAAGAGACCCAGTACTTC. It codes for CASSLEADYQETQYF.

This chain joins TRBV24-1 and TRBJ1-1; D unresolved. This CDR3 has 12 amino acids. The V gene's germline CDR1 is KGHDR and CDR2 SFDVKD. V was clipped by 6 bases and J by 1 base, with 5 bases between them. For the CDR3, the DNA is TGTGCCACCAGTACGGGGAACACTGAAGCTTTCTTT. It encodes CATSTGNTEAFF.

This clonotype appeared a few times. The chain carries TRBV11-3 and TRBJ1-1; a possible D gene is TRBD1 (6 bases). V was cut by 7 bases and J by 3 bases, with 6 bases left in between. Germline V gene sequence: CDR1 SGHNT, CDR2 YENEEA. The CDR3 is 11 amino acids. For the CDR3, the DNA is TGTGCCAGCAAGGGGGACACTGAAGCTTTCTTT. Its protein is CASKGDTEAFF.

This chain uses TRBV7-9 with TRBJ1-6, with D perhaps matching TRBD1 (6 bases). V lost 5 bases and J lost 10, with 9 bases in between. This CDR3 is 12 amino acids long. Germline assignment: CDR1 SEHNR and CDR2 FQNEAQ (reference sequence). DNA for the CDR3: TGTGCCAGCAGCCAGGACAGATCACCCCTCCACTTT. It translates to CASSQDRSPLHF.

V and J are TRBV7-9 and TRBJ1-1; possibly TRBD1 for D (5 bases). V lost 7 bases and J lost 4, with 16 bases in between. CDR1 SEHNR and CDR2 FQNEAQ come from the germline V gene (reference sequence). The CDR3 contains 14 residues. This CDR3 is CASTEVGGATEAFF. The CDR3 DNA reads as TGTGCCAGCACCGAAGTCGGGGGAGCCACTGAAGCTTTCTTT.

This sequence joins TRBV6-5 and TRBJ2-7; D is ambiguous. This CDR3 has 13 amino acids. CDR1 MNHEY and CDR2 SVGAGI come from the germline V gene. The V and J ends lost 0 bases and 5 bases respectively, with 8 bases between them. This CDR3 reads CASSYSPGDEQYF. For the CDR3, the DNA is TGTGCCAGCAGTTACTCGCCAGGCGACGAGCAGTACTTC.

V is TRBV14 and J is TRBJ2-7; the D gene is possibly TRBD1 (5 bases). This CDR3 is 15 amino acids long. V was cut by 1 base and J by 6 bases, with 16 bases left in between. Germline CDR1 and CDR2: SGHDN and FVKESK. In nucleotides, the CDR3 is TGTGCCAGCAGCCAAGGGGGATTGTGGGGCGGCGAGCAGTACTTC. It is translated as CASSQGGLWGGEQYF. The full variable domain, completed using reference TRBV14 and TRBJ2-7, is EAGVTQFPSHSVIEKGQTVTLRCDPISGHDNLYWYRRVMGKEIKFLLHFVKESKQDESGMPNNRFLAERTGGTYSTLKVQPAELEDSGVYFCASSQGGLWGGEQYFGPGTRLTVT.

There are many counts of this clonotype. The V and J genes are TRBV5-1 and TRBJ2-1; 7 bases line up with TRBD2. V shed 0 bases and J 0 bases; nucleotides not matched to a gene: 0. The CDR3 is 15 amino acids. Germline V gene data show CDR1 as SGHRS and CDR2 as YFSETQ. Here the CDR3 reads CASSLERGSYNEQFF. The CDR3 DNA sequence: TGCGCCAGCAGCTTGGAGCGGGGCTCCTACAATGAGCAGTTCTTC.

This clonotype was seen more than once but under ten times. The chain links TRBV3-1 to TRBJ2-3; TRBD2 aligns across 10 bases. The CDR3 length is 17 residues. Trimming at V came to 0 bases and at J to 2 bases, leaving 5 bases not matched to a gene. Germline CDR1 reads LGHDT; CDR2 reads YNNKEL (reference sequence). CDR3 sequence: CASSQESLAGDTDTQYF. CDR3 DNA sequence: TGTGCCAGCAGCCAAGAGAGCCTAGCGGGGGACACAGATACGCAGTATTTT.

J is TRBJ1-5 and V is TRBV6-2 or TRBV6-3; no firm D call. Trimming pared 0 bases from V and 0 bases from J, leaving 15 bases between. The germline V gene encodes CDR1 MNHEY and CDR2 SVGEGT. CDR3 length: 18 amino acids. CDR3 bases: TGTGCCAGCAGTTACTCGATAACAGCTACGCATAGCAATCAGCCCCAGCATTTT. This gives the protein CASSYSITATHSNQPQHF.

The sample holds a few counts of this clonotype. The CDR3 nucleotides are TGTGCCAGCAGCTTATACACCATACAGAAGACAGGCACAGATACGCAGTATTTT. As protein: CASSLYTIQKTGTDTQYF. The chain carries TRBV7-8 and TRBJ2-3, with D possibly being TRBD1 (5 bases). V lost 2 bases and J lost 1, with 19 bases in between. This CDR3 spans 18 amino acids. Germline V lookup: CDR1 SGHVS, CDR2 FQNEAQ. Drawing the rest from reference TRBV7-8 and TRBJ2-3, the complete variable domain is GAGVSQSPRYKVAKRGQDVALRCDPISGHVSLFWYQQALGQGPEFLTYFQNEAQLDKSGLPSDRFFAERPEGSVSTLKIQRTQQEDSAVYLCASSLYTIQKTGTDTQYFGPGTRLTVL.